The clone carrying this T cell receptor beta chain occurred once. Its antigen is as yet unknown. The record originates from a study of T cells in pancreatic ductal adenocarcinoma. Overall study findings and caveats: Tumor-versus-blood clonality comparisons may be biased toward lower tumor diversity. No significant tumor-blood clonality difference; means were about 0.12 and 0.07. The resected cohort was biased toward the minority with early-stage disease.

Method: immunoSEQ multiplex PCR; TCRdb's copy keeps in-frame clones and lacks some. Of under 20,000 clones listed, 85% to 90% are singletons. From germline, CDR1 is MNHEY and CDR2 SVGAGI. Trimming at V came to 0 bases and at J to 3 bases, leaving 2 bases not matched to a gene. This CDR3 has 14 amino acids. Selected pancreatic ductal adenocarcinoma patients had undergone surgery without neoadjuvant therapy. Sequencing input: PBMCs. This receptor was taken from a human donor with pancreatic ductal adenocarcinoma. The chain carries TRBV6-5 and TRBJ2-7; 7 bases match TRBD2. CDR3 sequence: CASSYSGGGYEQYF. The CDR3 region has the DNA TGTGCCAGCAGTTACTCCGGCGGGGGCTACGAGCAGTACTTC.